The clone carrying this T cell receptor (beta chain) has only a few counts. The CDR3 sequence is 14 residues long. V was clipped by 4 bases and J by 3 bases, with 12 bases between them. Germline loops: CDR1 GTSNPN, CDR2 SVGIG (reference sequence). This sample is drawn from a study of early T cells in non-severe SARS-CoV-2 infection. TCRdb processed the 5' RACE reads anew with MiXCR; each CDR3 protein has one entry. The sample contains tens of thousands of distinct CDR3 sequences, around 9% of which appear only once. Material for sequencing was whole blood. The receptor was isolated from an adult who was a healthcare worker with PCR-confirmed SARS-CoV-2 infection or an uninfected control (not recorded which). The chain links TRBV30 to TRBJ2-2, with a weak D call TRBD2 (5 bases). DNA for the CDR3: TGTGCCTGGACACGGACTCACGACACCGGGGAGCTGTTTTTT. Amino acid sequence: CAWTRTHDTGELFF.